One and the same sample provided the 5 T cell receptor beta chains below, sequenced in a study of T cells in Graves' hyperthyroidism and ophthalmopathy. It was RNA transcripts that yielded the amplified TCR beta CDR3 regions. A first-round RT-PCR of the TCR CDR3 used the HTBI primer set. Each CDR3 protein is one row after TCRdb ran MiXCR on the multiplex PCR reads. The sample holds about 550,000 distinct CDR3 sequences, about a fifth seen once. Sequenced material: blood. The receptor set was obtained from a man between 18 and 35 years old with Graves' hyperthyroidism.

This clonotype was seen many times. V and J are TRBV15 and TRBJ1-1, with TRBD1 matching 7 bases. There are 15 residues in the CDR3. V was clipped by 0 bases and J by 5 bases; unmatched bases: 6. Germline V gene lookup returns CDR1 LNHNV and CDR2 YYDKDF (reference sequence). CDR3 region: CATSRDSAGGTEAFF. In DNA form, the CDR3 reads TGTGCCACCAGCAGAGACAGTGCAGGGGGGACTGAAGCTTTCTTT.

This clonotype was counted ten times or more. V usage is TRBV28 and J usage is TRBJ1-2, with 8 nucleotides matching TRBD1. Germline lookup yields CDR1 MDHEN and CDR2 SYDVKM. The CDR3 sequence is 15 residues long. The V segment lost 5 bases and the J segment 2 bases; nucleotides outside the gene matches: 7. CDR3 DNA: TGTGCCAGCAGTCCTCCGGACAGGGTGAACTATGGCTACACCTTC. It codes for CASSPPDRVNYGYTF.

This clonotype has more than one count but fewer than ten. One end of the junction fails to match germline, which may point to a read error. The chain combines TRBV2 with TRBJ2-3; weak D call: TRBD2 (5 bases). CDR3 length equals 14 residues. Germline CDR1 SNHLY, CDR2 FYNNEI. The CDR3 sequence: CASSEGSAGDTQYF. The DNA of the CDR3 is TGTGCCAGCAGCGAAGGGTCTGCGGGAGATACGCAGTATTTT. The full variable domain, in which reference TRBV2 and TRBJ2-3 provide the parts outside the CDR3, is EPEVTQTPSHQVTQMGQEVILRCVPISNHLYFYWYRQILGQKVEFLVSFYNNEISEKSEIFDDQFSVERPDGSNFTLKIRSTKLEDSAMYFCASSEGSAGDTQYFGPGTRLTVL.

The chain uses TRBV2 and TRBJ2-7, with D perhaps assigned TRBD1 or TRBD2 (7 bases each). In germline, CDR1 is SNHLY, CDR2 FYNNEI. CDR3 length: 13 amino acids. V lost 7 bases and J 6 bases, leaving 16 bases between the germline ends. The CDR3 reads CASKWEGAVEQYF. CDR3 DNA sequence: TGTGCCAGCAAGTGGGAGGGGGCGGTCGAGCAGTACTTC.

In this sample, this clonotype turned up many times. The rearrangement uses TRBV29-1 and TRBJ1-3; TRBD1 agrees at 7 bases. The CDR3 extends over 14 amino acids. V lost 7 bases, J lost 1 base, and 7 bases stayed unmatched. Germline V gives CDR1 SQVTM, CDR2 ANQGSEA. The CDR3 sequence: CSAVGQNSGNTIYF. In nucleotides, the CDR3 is TGCAGCGCTGTGGGACAGAATTCTGGAAACACCATATATTTT. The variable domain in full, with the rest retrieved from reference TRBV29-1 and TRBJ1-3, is SAVISQKPSRDICQRGTSLTIQCQVDSQVTMMFWYRQQPGQSLTLIATANQGSEATYESGFVIDKFPISRPNLTFSTLTVSNMSPEDSSIYLCSAVGQNSGNTIYFGEGSWLTVV.